This T cell receptor beta chain emerged from a study of blood T cell repertoires in COVID-19. As for the study in general: COVID-19 samples collected from the United States, Italy and Spain covered acute and convalescent phases. Sources were T cells, B-cell-depleted T cells, or PBMCs; the material itself was cDNA or gDNA.

V dropped 0 bases and J dropped 4; count of bases not matched to a gene: 3. This CDR3 is built from 15 residues. CDR1 and CDR2 (germline): SGHDN, FVKESK. Under the authors' procedure: Reference gene primer amplification gave estimated nucleated cell counts. Produced via immunoSEQ multiplex PCR; TCRdb's table is partial and in-frame only. V and J calls and clone size come straight from that table; D and trimming were deduced from the DNA. In the table there are about 180,000 clones, 80% to 90% of which are singletons. Sequencing was carried out using peripheral blood. The sequence derives from a man in his fifties with active or convalescent COVID-19. The V call is TRBV14, the J call TRBJ2-7; 10 bases align to TRBD2. The CDR3 loop reads CASSQELAGGYEQYF. The DNA for the CDR3 is TGTGCCAGCAGCCAAGAATTAGCGGGGGGATACGAGCAGTACTTC.